Following are 22 T cell receptor beta chains from one sample sequenced in a study of cytomegalovirus exposure and HLA in healthy donors. Primers: 60 Vbeta forward and 13 Jbeta reverse. The assay was immunoSEQ multiplex PCR, and TCRdb's table has in-frame clones only and misses some. This table holds about 130,000 clones, approximately 74% found once. The material sequenced was PBMCs. Every receptor here comes from a man aged 35-49 years in good health and CMV-seropositive.

This chain uses TRBV2 with TRBJ1-1, with 8 bases identical to TRBD1. The CDR3 loop spans 14 amino acids. J lost 5 bases, V lost 7 bases, and 9 bases had no gene match. Germline V gives CDR1 SNHLY, CDR2 FYNNEI. The CDR3 region has the DNA TGTGCCAGCAAATCGGACAGGGAATTTACTGAAGCTTTCTTT. Translation: CASKSDREFTEAFF.

The chain has TRBV19 and TRBJ2-1, with 9 positions matching TRBD1. Germline CDR1 LNHDA, CDR2 SQIVND (reference sequence). The length of the CDR3 is 14 residues. V was pared by 3 bases and J by 3 bases, with 0 bases of the junction left unmatched. DNA for the CDR3: TGTGCCAGTAGTATGACAGGGGGCTACAATGAGCAGTTCTTC. Amino acid sequence: CASSMTGGYNEQFF.

This clone is a singleton in its sample. The V call is TRBV7-2, the J call TRBJ2-5; unclear D gene. V gave up 1 base and J gave up 0 bases, with 15 bases separating them. CDR3 length: 17 amino acids. In germline, CDR1 is SGHTA, CDR2 FQGNSA. The CDR3 DNA is TGTGCCAGCAGCTTAGGCAGTTATGCTCTCTACCAAGAGACCCAGTACTTC. This gives the protein CASSLGSYALYQETQYF.

A single count supports this clone. The chain is built from TRBV29-1 and TRBJ1-5; 9 bases map to TRBD1. This CDR3 is 14 amino acids long. Trimming at V came to 5 bases and at J to 4 bases, leaving 6 bases not matched to a gene. Per the germline V gene, CDR1 is SQVTM and CDR2 is ANQGSEA. This CDR3 is CSVRTGEWNQPQHF. As DNA, the CDR3 is TGCAGCGTTCGGACAGGGGAGTGGAATCAGCCCCAGCATTTT.

This sequence joins TRBV7-2 and TRBJ1-5; TRBD1 matches at 9 bases. Germline CDR1 is SGHTA and CDR2 is FQGNSA. The CDR3 is made up of 15 amino acids. Losses at the gene ends were 6 bases for V and 5 bases for J; bases not matched to a gene: 8. DNA for the CDR3: TGTGCCAGCAGTCGTATACAGGGGGCCTATCAGCCCCAGCATTTT. Translating it yields CASSRIQGAYQPQHF. The full variable domain, with the rest looked up from reference TRBV7-2 and TRBJ1-5, is GAGVSQSPSNKVTEKGKDVELRCDPISGHTALYWYRQSLGQGLEFLIYFQGNSAPDKSGLPSDRFSAERTGGSVSTLTIQRTQQEDSAVYLCASSRIQGAYQPQHFGDGTRLSIL.

J is TRBJ1-2 and V is TRBV6-1; the D gene is possibly TRBD1 (5 bases). This CDR3 contains 13 residues. The germline V gene has CDR1 MNHNS and CDR2 SASEGT. V lost 3 bases, J lost 5 bases, and 10 bases lay in between. The CDR3 protein is CASSDLRGYGYTF. CDR3 in DNA: TGTGCCAGCAGTGATCTCCGGGGGTATGGCTACACCTTC.

The chain's CDR3 is CASSYSGAPNTEAFF. The DNA for the CDR3 is TGTGCCAGCAGTTACTCAGGGGCCCCGAACACTGAAGCTTTCTTT. The V and J genes are TRBV6-5 and TRBJ1-1; TRBD1 is a possible D gene (5 bases). CDR3 length: 15 amino acids. Germline assignment: CDR1 MNHEY and CDR2 SVGAGI. V shed 0 bases and J shed 1 base, with 9 bases lying between them.

The rearrangement links TRBV5-1 to TRBJ1-4; the D gene is possibly TRBD1 (5 bases). CDR1 and CDR2 from the germline V gene are SGHRS and YFSETQ. This CDR3 is 15 amino acids long. Trimming removed 0 bases from V and 3 bases from J, with 9 bases in between. Here the CDR3 reads CASSLVVGPNEKLFF. Here the CDR3 DNA reads TGCGCCAGCAGCTTGGTAGTGGGGCCTAATGAAAAACTGTTTTTT.

The rearrangement links TRBV5-1 to TRBJ1-2, with TRBD1 matching 9 bases. The J segment lost 7 bases and the V segment lost 3 bases, leaving 7 bases of the junction unmatched. The germline CDR1 and CDR2 sequences are SGHRS and YFSETQ. The CDR3 totals 14 residues. The CDR3 protein is CASSWDRVSGGYTF. CDR3 in DNA: TGCGCCAGCAGCTGGGACAGGGTGTCGGGTGGCTACACCTTC. Filled out from reference TRBV5-1 and TRBJ1-2, the complete variable domain reads KAGVTQTPRYLIKTRGQQVTLSCSPISGHRSVSWYQQTPGQGLQFLFEYFSETQRNKGNFPGRFSGRQFSNSRSEMNVSTLELGDSALYLCASSWDRVSGGYTFGSGTRLTVV.

This sequence joins TRBV6-5 and TRBJ2-2, with TRBD1 as a possible D gene (6 bases). Germline CDR1 reads MNHEY; CDR2 reads SVGAGI. CDR3 length: 14 amino acids. Between the trimmed V and J ends, which lost 8 bases and 1 base, there was a span of 11 bases. Written as DNA, the CDR3 is TGTGCCAGCGGCCGGGACAAGAACACCGGGGAGCTGTTTTTT. Amino acids: CASGRDKNTGELFF.

This clone showed up just a few times. Other DNA sequences of this sample code for an identical CDR3. The V call is TRBV6-5, the J call TRBJ2-7; D uncertain. CDR1 is MNHEY and CDR2 is SVGAGI in the germline V gene. The germline V and J ends were trimmed by 7 bases and 2 bases, with 9 bases remaining between them. The CDR3 contains 12 residues. CDR3 coding DNA: TGTGCCAGCAAAGCTACAGCCTACGAGCAGTACTTC. This gives the protein CASKATAYEQYF.

The V gene is TRBV7-9, the J gene TRBJ1-5; 7 bases are a match to TRBD1. This CDR3 contains 15 residues. CDR1 and CDR2 from the germline V gene are SEHNR and FQNEAQ (reference sequence). With 1 base clipped from V and 2 bases from J, the junction kept 2 bases outside the gene matches. The CDR3 loop is CASSLEGARNQPQHF. CDR3 DNA: TGTGCCAGCAGCTTAGAGGGGGCCCGCAATCAGCCCCAGCATTTT.

V is TRBV7-9 and J is TRBJ1-1, with 8 bases that match TRBD1. Germline CDR1 SEHNR, CDR2 FQNEAQ (reference sequence). The CDR3 spans 14 residues. Germline trimming cut 5 bases from V and 1 base from J; bases unmatched to any gene: 3. The CDR3 nucleotides are TGTGCCAGCAGCCGGACAGGGTGGAACACTGAAGCTTTCTTT. Translation gives CASSRTGWNTEAFF.

The chain links TRBV11-2 to TRBJ2-1, with TRBD2 matching 11 bases. Looked up from germline, CDR1 is SGHAT and CDR2 is FQNNGV. J lost 4 bases, V lost 5 bases, and 4 bases had no gene match. This CDR3 comprises 15 residues. Here the CDR3 reads CASSALAGAYNEQFF. The DNA for the CDR3 is TGTGCCAGCAGCGCACTAGCGGGGGCTTACAATGAGCAGTTCTTC.

The CDR3 coding sequence is TGTGCCAGCAGTTACTCGAGTTCTGAAGCTTTCTTT. It is translated as CASSYSSSEAFF. J is TRBJ1-1 and V is TRBV6-6; D unclear. The V gene's germline CDR1 is MNHNY and CDR2 SVGAGI (reference sequence). The CDR3 is 12 residues long. V shed 0 bases and J shed 6 bases, with 5 bases lying between them.

The chain couples TRBV2 to TRBJ2-1, with TRBD2 identical over 7 bases. Per germline, CDR1 SNHLY and CDR2 FYNNEI. Germline trimming cut 5 bases from V and 3 bases from J; bases unmatched to any gene: 13. The CDR3 sequence is 17 residues long. This chain's CDR3 is CASSSRGGGRFYNEQFF. The CDR3 DNA sequence: TGTGCCAGCAGTTCCAGAGGTGGCGGGAGATTCTACAATGAGCAGTTCTTC.

The CDR3 coding sequence is TGTGCCAGCAGTAAGGCGGGGGCCCGCGCCTACGAGCAGTACTTC. Translating gives CASSKAGARAYEQYF. The chain has TRBV28 and TRBJ2-5, with D possibly being TRBD2 (7 bases). The J call may be faulty, since TRBJ2-7 better matches the DNA end. Germline V CDR1 and CDR2: MDHEN, SYDVKM. The CDR3 is 15 residues long.

This clone was seen only once. The gene calls are TRBV2 and TRBJ2-2; 13 positions match TRBD2. The CDR3 runs to 17 residues. Trimming at V came to 5 bases and at J to 7 bases, leaving 10 bases not matched to a gene. Germline values: CDR1 SNHLY, CDR2 FYNNEI. CDR3 amino acids: CASSPPGLAGSGGELFF. The CDR3, as DNA: TGTGCCAGCAGTCCCCCGGGACTAGCGGGAAGTGGCGGGGAGCTGTTTTTT.

The chain carries TRBV15 and TRBJ2-1; TRBD1 matches 11 bases. The germline gives CDR1 LNHNV, CDR2 YYDKDF (reference sequence). The CDR3 spans 16 residues. V gave up 6 bases and J gave up 5 bases; unmatched junction bases: 9. The CDR3 protein is CATRRRDRGFDNEQFF. DNA of the CDR3: TGTGCCACCAGAAGAAGGGACAGGGGGTTCGACAATGAGCAGTTCTTC.

This chain joins TRBV5-1 and TRBJ1-1; TRBD1 aligns across 9 bases. V dropped 0 bases and J dropped 1; count of bases not matched to a gene: 4. The CDR3 covers 16 residues. Germline lookup yields CDR1 SGHRS and CDR2 YFSETQ. The CDR3 sequence is CASSLARQGGNTEAFF. The CDR3, as DNA: TGCGCCAGCAGCTTGGCCCGACAGGGGGGGAACACTGAAGCTTTCTTT.

This chain uses TRBV5-4 with TRBJ1-4, with 7 bases aligning to TRBD1. This CDR3 spans 15 amino acids. The junction had 7 bases not matched to a gene; V was cut back by 4 bases and J by 4 bases. Per the germline V gene, CDR1 is SGHNT and CDR2 is YYREEE (reference sequence). This chain's CDR3 is CASSTYRGSNEKLFF. The CDR3 DNA is TGTGCCAGCAGCACGTACAGGGGAAGTAATGAAAAACTGTTTTTT.

The chain has TRBV28 and TRBJ1-1; TRBD1 agrees at 10 bases. The CDR3 is made up of 16 amino acids. The junction had 7 bases not matched to a gene; V was cut back by 6 bases and J by 0 bases. Germline V CDR1 and CDR2: MDHEN, SYDVKM. CDR3 sequence: CASRATGGRMNTEAFF. In DNA form, the CDR3 reads TGTGCCAGCAGAGCGACAGGGGGCCGAATGAACACTGAAGCTTTCTTT.